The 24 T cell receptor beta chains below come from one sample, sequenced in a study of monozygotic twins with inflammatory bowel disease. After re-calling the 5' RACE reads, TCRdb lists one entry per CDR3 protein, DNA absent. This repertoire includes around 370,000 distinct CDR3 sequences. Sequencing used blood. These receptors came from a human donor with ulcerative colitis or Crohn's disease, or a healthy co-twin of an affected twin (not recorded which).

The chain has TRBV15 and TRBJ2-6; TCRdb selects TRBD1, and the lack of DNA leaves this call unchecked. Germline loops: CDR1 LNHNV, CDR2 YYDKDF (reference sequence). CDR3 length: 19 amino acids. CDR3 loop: CATSRDRRQGSSGANVLTF.

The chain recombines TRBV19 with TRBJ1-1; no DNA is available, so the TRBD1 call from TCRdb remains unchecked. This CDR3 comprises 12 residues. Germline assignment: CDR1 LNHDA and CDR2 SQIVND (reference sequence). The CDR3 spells CAAGGDRATAFF.

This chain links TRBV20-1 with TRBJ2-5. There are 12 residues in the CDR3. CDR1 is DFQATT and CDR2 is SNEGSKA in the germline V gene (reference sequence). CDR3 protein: CSVVQSQETQYF.

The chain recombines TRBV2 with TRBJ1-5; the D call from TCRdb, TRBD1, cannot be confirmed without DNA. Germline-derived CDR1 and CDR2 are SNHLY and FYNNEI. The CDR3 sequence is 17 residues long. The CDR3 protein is CASSGGGARWGNQPQHF.

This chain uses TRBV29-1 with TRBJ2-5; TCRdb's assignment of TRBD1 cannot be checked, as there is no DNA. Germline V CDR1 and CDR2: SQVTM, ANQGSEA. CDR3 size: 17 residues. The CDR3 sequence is CSVEDWGAGTAQETQYF.

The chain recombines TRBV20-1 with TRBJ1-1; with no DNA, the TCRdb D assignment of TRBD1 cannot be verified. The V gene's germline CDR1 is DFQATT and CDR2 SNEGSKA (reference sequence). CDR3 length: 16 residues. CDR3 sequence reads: CSARVPQQGLNTEAFF.

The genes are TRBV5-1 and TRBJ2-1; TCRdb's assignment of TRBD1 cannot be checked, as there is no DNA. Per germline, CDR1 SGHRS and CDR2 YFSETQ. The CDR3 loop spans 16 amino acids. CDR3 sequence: CASSRGQISSYNEQFF.

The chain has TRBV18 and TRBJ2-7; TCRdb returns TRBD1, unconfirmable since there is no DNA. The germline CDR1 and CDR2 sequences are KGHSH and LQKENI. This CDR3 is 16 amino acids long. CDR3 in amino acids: CASSPARDSYSYEQYF.

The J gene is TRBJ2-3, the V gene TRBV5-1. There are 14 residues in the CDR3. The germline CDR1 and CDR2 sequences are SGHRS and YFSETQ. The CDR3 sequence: CASSLGSHTDTQYF.

CDR3: CASSLGDREQYF. The chain links TRBV12-3 or TRBV12-4 to TRBJ2-7. This CDR3 comprises 12 residues.

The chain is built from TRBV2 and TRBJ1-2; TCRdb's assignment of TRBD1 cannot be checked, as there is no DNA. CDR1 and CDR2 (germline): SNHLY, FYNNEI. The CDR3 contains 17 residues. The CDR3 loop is CASRPLSFGPLLYGYTF.

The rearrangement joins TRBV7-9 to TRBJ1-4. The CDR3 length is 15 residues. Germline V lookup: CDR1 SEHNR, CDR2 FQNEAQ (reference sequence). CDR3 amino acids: CASSNGDLANEKLFF. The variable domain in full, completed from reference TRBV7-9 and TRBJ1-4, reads DTGVSQNPRHKITKRGQNVTFRCDPISEHNRLYWYRQTLGQGPEFLTYFQNEAQLEKSRLLSDRFSAERPKGSFSTLEIQRTEQGDSAMYLCASSNGDLANEKLFFGSGTQLSVL.

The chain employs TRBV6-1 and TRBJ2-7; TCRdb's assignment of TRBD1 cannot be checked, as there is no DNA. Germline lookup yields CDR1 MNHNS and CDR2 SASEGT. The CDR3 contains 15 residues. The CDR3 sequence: CASRFRDRGTYEQYF.

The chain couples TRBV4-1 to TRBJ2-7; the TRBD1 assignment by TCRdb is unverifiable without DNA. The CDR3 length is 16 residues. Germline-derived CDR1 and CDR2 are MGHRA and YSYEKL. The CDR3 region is CASSVHRGQVFHEQYF.

The CDR3 loop reads CSAWTSGGVATDTQYF. V gene TRBV20-1 combines with J gene TRBJ2-3; the TRBD2 assignment by TCRdb is unverifiable without DNA. The V gene's germline CDR1 is DFQATT and CDR2 SNEGSKA (reference sequence). This CDR3 has 16 residues.

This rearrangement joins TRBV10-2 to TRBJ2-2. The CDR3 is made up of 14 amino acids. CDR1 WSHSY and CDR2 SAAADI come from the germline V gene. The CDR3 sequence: CASKAAANTGELFF.

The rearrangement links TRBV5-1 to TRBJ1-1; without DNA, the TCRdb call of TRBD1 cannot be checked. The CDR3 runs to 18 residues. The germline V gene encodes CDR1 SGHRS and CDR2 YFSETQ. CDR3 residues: CASSPTRQDQRFNTEAFF. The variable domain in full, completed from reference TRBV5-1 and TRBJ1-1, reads KAGVTQTPRYLIKTRGQQVTLSCSPISGHRSVSWYQQTPGQGLQFLFEYFSETQRNKGNFPGRFSGRQFSNSRSEMNVSTLELGDSALYLCASSPTRQDQRFNTEAFFGQGTRLTVV.

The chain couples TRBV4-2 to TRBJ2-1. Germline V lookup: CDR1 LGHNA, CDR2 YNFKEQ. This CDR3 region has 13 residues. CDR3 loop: CASSPPSGNEQFF.

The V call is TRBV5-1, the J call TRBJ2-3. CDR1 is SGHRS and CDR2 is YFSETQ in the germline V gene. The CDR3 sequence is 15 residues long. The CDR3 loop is CASSLVGGTTDTQYF.

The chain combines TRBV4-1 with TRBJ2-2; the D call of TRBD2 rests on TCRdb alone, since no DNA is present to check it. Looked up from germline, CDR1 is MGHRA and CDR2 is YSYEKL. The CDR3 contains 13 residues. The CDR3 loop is CPSSASNTGELFF.

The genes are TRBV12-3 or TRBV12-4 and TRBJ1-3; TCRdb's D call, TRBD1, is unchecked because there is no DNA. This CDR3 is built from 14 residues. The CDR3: CASRDWGSGNTIYF.

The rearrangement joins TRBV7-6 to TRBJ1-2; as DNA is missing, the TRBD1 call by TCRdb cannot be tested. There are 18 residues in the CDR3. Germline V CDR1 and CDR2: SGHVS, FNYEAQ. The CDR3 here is CASSLMADRQISNYGYTF.

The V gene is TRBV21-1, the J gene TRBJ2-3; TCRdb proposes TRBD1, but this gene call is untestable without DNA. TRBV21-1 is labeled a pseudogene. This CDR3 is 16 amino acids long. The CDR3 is CASSNLRDRGQDTQYF.

CDR3 sequence reads: CSARDLAGAYTGELFF. This rearrangement joins TRBV20-1 to TRBJ2-2. The CDR3 has 16 residues. Looked up from germline, CDR1 is DFQATT and CDR2 is SNEGSKA (reference sequence).